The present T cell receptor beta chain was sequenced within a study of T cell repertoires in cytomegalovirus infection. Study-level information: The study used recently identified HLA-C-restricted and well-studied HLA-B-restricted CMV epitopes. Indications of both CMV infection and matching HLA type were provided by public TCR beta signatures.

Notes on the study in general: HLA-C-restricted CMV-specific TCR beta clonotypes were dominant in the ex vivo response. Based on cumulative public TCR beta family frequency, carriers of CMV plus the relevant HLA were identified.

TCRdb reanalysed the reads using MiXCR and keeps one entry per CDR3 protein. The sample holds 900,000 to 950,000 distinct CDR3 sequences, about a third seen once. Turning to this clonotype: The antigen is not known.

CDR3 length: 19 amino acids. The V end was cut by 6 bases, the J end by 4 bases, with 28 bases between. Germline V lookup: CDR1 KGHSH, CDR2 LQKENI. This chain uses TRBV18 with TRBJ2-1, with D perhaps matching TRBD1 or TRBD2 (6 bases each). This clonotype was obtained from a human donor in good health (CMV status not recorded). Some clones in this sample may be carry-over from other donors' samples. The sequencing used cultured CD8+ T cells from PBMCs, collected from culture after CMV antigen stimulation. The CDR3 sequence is CASSPNTADGGPGYNEQFF. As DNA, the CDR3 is TGTGCCAGCTCGCCTAACACTGCAGATGGGGGGCCGGGTTACAATGAGCAGTTCTTC.